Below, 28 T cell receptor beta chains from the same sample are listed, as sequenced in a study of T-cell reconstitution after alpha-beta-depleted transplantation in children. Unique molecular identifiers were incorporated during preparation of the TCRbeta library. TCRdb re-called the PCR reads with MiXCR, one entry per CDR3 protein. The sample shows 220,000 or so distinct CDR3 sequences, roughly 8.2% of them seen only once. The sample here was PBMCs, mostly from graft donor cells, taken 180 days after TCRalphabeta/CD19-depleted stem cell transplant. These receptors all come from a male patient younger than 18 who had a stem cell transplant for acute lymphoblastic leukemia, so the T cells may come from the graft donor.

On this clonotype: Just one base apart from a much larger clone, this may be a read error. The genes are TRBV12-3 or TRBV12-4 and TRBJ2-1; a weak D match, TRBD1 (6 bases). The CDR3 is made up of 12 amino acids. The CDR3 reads CASSATGREHFF. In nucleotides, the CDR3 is TGTGCCAGCAGCGCTACAGGGCGTGAGCATTTCTTC.

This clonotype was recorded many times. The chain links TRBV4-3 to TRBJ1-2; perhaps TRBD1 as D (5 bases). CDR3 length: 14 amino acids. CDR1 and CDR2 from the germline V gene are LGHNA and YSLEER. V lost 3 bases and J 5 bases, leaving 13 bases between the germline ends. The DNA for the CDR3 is TGCGCCAGCAGCCAGGGATGGGGGGGATATGGCTACACCTTC. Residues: CASSQGWGGYGYTF.

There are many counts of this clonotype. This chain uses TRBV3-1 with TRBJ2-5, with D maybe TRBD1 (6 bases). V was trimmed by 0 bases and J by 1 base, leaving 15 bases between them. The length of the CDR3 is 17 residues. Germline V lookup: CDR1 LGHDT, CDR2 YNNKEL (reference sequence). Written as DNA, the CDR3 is TGTGCCAGCAGCCAAGACCCGTTCAGGGACACCCAAGAGACCCAGTACTTC. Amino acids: CASSQDPFRDTQETQYF.

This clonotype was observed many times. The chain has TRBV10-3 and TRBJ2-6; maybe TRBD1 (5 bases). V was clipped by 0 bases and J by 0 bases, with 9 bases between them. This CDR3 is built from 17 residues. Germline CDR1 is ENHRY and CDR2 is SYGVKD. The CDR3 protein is CAISESKGHSGANVLTF. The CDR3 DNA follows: TGTGCCATCAGTGAGTCGAAAGGACACTCTGGGGCCAACGTCCTGACTTTC.

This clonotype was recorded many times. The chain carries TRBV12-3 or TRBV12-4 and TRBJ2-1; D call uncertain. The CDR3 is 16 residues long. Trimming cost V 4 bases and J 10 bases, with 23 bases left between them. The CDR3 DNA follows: TGTGCCAGCAGTTCCCCCGTGAAGGGCCCTATGTCAGAGCAGTTCTTC. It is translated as CASSSPVKGPMSEQFF.

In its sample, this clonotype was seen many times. In nucleotides, the CDR3 is TGTGCCAGCCGCCGGGGGCCAGCGGGCGGGGAGCTGTTTTTT. Its translation: CASRRGPAGGELFF. The chain combines TRBV5-4 with TRBJ2-2; possibly TRBD1 or TRBD2 for D (6 bases each). The CDR3 has 14 amino acids. Trimming pared 7 bases from V and 7 bases from J, leaving 17 bases between. From germline, CDR1 is SGHNT and CDR2 YYREEE (reference sequence).

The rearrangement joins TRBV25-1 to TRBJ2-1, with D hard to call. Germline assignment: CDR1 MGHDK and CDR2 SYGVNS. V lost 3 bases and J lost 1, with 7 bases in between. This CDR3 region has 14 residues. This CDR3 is CASSEAASYNEQFF. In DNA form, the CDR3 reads TGTGCCAGCAGTGAGGCAGCTTCCTACAATGAGCAGTTCTTC.

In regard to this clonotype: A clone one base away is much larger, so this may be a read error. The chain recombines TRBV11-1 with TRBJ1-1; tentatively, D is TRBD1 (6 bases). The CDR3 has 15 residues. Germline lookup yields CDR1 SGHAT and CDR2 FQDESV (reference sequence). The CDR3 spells CASSSSQGLNTEAVF. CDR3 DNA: TGTGCCAGCAGCTCTTCACAGGGATTGAACACTGAAGCTGTCTTT.

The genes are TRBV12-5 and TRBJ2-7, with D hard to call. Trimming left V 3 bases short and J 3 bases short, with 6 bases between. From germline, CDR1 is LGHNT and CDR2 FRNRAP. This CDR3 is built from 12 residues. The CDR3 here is CASGFEFYEQYF. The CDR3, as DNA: TGTGCTAGTGGTTTCGAGTTCTACGAGCAGTACTTC.

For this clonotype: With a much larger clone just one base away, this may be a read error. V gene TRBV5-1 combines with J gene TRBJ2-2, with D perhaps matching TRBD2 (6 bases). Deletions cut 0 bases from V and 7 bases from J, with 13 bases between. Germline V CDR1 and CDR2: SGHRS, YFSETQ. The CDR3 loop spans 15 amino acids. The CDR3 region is CASSLARGRNGELFF. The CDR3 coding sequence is TGCGCCAGCAGCTTGGCCCGGGGGAGAAACGGGGAGCTGTTTTTT.

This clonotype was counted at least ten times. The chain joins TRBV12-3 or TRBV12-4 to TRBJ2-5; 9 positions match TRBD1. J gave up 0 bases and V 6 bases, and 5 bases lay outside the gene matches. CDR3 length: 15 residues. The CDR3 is CASSRTGVNQETQYF. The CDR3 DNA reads TGTGCCAGCAGCCGGACAGGGGTGAACCAAGAGACCCAGTACTTC.

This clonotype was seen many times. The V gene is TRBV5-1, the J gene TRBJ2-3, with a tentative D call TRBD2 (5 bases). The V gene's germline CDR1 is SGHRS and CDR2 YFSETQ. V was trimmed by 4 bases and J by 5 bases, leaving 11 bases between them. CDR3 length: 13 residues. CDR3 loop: CASSAFGEDTQYF. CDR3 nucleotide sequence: TGCGCCAGCAGCGCCTTCGGGGAAGATACGCAGTATTTT.

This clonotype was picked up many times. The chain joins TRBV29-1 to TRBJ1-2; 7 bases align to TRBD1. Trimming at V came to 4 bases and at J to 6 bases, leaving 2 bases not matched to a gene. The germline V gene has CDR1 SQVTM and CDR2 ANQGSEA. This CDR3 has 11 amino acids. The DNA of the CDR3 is TGCAGCGTTGTGACAGGGAATGGCTACACCTTC. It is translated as CSVVTGNGYTF. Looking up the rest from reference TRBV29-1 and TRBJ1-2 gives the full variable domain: SAVISQKPSRDICQRGTSLTIQCQVDSQVTMMFWYRQQPGQSLTLIATANQGSEATYESGFVIDKFPISRPNLTFSTLTVSNMSPEDSSIYLCSVVTGNGYTFGSGTRLTVV.

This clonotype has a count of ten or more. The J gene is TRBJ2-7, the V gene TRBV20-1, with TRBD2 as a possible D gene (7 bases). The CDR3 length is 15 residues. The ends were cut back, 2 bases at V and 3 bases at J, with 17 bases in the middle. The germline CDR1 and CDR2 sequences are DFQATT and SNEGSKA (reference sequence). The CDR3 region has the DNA TGCAGTGCTAGATGGCCTAGGGGGGGTGACTACGAGCAGTACTTC. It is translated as CSARWPRGGDYEQYF.

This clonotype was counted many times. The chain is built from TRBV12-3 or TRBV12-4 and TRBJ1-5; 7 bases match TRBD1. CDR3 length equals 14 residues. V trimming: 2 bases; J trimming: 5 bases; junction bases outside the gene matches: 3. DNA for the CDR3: TGTGCCAGCAGTTTAAAGAGGGGGCATCAGCCCCAGCATTTT. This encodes CASSLKRGHQPQHF.

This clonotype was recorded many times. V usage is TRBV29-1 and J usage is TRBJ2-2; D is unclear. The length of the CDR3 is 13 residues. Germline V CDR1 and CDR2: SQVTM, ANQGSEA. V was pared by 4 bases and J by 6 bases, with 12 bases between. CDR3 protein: CSVGQHLPGELFF. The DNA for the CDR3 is TGCAGCGTTGGGCAGCACCTTCCCGGGGAGCTGTTTTTT.

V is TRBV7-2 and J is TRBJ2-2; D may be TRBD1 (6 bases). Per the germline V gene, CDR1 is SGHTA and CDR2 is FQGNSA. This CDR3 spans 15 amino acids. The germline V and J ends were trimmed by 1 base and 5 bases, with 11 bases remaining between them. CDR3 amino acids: CASSLGYDRTGELFF. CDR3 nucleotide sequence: TGTGCCAGCAGCTTAGGCTACGACAGGACCGGGGAGCTGTTTTTT. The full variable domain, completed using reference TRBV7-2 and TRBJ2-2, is GAGVSQSPSNKVTEKGKDVELRCDPISGHTALYWYRQSLGQGLEFLIYFQGNSAPDKSGLPSDRFSAERTGGSVSTLTIQRTQQEDSAVYLCASSLGYDRTGELFFGEGSRLTVL.

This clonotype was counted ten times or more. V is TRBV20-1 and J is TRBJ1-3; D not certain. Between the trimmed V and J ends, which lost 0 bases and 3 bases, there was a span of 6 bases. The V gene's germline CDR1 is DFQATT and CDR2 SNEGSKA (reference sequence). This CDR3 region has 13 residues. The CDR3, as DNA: TGCAGTGCTAGAGAGGGCAGTGGAAACACCATATATTTT. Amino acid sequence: CSAREGSGNTIYF.

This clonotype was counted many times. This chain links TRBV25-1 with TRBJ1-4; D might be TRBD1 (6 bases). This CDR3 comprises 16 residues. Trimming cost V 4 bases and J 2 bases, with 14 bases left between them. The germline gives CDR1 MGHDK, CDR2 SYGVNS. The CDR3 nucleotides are TGTGCCAGCAGTGGGAGGTTTACAGGGACTAATGAAAAACTGTTTTTT. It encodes CASSGRFTGTNEKLFF.

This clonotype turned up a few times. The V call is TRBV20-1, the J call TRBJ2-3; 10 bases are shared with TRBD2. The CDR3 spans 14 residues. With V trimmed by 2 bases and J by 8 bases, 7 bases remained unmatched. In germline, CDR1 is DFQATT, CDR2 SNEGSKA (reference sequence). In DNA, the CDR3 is TGCAGTGCTAGATTTCCCCGGACTAGCGGTACGCAGTATTTT. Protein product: CSARFPRTSGTQYF.

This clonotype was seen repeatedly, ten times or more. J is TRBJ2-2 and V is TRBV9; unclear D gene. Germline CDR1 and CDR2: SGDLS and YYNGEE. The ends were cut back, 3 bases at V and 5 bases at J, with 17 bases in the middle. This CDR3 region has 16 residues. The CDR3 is CASSEAPGGGTGELFF. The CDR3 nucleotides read TGTGCCAGCAGCGAGGCCCCTGGCGGTGGGACCGGGGAGCTGTTTTTT. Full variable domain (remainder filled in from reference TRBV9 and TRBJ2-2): DSGVTQTPKHLITATGQRVTLRCSPRSGDLSVYWYQQSLDQGLQFLIQYYNGEERAKGNILERFSAQQFPDLHSELNLSSLELGDSALYFCASSEAPGGGTGELFFGEGSRLTVL.

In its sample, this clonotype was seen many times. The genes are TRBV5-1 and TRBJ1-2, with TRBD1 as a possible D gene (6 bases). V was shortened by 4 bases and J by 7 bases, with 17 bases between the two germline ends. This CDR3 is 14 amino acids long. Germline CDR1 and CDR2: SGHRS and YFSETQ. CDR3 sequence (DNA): TGCGCCAGCAGCCATGGGGGGGGCGGATTTGGCTACACCTTC. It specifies CASSHGGGGFGYTF.

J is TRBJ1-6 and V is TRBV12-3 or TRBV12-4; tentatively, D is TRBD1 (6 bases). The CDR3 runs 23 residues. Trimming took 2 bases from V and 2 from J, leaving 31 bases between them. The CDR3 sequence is CASSLRVPTGMERVTAYNSPLHF. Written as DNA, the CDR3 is TGTGCCAGCAGTTTACGGGTCCCAACAGGGATGGAGCGGGTTACGGCCTATAATTCACCCCTCCACTTT.

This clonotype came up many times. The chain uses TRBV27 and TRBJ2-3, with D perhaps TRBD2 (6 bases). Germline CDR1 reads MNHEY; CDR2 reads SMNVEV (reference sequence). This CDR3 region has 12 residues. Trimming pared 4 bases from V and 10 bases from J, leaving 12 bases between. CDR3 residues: CASSSSTRPQYF. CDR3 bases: TGTGCCAGCAGTTCCTCGACTAGGCCGCAGTATTTT.

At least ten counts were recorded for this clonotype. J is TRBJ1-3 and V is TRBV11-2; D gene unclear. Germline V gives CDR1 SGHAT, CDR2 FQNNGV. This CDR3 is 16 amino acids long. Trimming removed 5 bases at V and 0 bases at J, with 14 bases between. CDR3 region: CASSRPPMSSGNTIYF. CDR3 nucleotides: TGTGCCAGCAGCCGTCCCCCCATGAGCTCTGGAAACACCATATATTTT. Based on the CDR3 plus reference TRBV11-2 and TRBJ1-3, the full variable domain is EAGVAQSPRYKIIEKRQSVAFWCNPISGHATLYWYQQILGQGPKLLIQFQNNGVVDDSQLPKDRFSAERLKGVDSTLKIQPAKLEDSAVYLCASSRPPMSSGNTIYFGEGSWLTVV.

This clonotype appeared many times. The CDR3 loop is CATTGTGRTYNEQFF. The CDR3 bases are TGTGCCACCACTGGGACAGGGAGAACCTACAATGAGCAGTTCTTC. The chain links TRBV24-1 to TRBJ2-1; TRBD1 matches at 9 bases. Trimming cost V 8 bases and J 2 bases; bases outside gene matches: 6. The CDR3 is 15 amino acids. Germline V CDR1 and CDR2: KGHDR, SFDVKD.

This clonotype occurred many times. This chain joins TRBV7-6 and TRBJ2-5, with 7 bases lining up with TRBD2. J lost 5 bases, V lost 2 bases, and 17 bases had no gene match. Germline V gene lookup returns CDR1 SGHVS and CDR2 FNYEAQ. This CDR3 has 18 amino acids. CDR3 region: CASSLIKSVAGKGETQYF. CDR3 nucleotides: TGTGCCAGCAGCTTAATTAAATCGGTAGCGGGCAAAGGGGAGACCCAGTACTTC.

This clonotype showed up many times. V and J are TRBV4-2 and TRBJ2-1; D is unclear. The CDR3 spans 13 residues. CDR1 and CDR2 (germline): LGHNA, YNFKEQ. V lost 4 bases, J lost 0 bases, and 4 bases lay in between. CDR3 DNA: TGTGCCAGCAGCCCCGACTCCTACAATGAGCAGTTCTTC. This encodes CASSPDSYNEQFF.